This TCR beta chain was recorded in a study of blood T cell repertoires in COVID-19. In the study overall: Specimens from acute and convalescent COVID-19 originated in the United States, Italy and Spain. PBMCs, B-cell-depleted T cells, or T cells provided the cDNA or gDNA that made up the material.

Original processing notes: It was from reference gene primer amplification that nucleated cell counts were estimated. The data were produced by immunoSEQ multiplex PCR, yet TCRdb's version contains in-frame clones alone and is incomplete. V, J and clone size are those of that table, while D and trimming were read from the DNA. The sample has about 80,000 clones, over 70% seen once. This clone was detected only once. This CDR3 region has 16 residues. V was pared by 3 bases and J by 4 bases, with 17 bases between. CDR1 is SGDLS, CDR2 YYNGEE, per germline. This chain links TRBV9 with TRBJ1-3, with D possibly TRBD1 on 5 matching bases. Sequencing input: peripheral blood. The source of this sequence is a human donor in a cohort sampled during active COVID-19. The CDR3 nucleotides read TGTGCCAGCAGCGCCACGAGGGACTGGGTGGGAAACACCATATATTTT. This codes for CASSATRDWVGNTIYF.